This T cell receptor (beta chain) was identified during a study of blood T cell repertoires in COVID-19. As for the study in general: T cells, B-cell-depleted T cells, or PBMCs supplied cDNA or gDNA.

Each recovered donor of Cohort 3 presented with two negative PCRs, clearance, or symptom resolution. CDR3 length equals 15 residues. V gave up 5 bases and J gave up 2 bases; unmatched junction bases: 6. The germline V gene has CDR1 SGHAT and CDR2 FQNNGV. Profiled with immunoSEQ multiplex PCR; TCRdb holds only in-frame clones, not every one. The repertoire holds more than 300,000 clones, with more than 90% as singletons. The sequencing sample was made of PBMCs or T cells enriched from blood (not recorded which). The sequence was collected from a woman aged 30 to 39 who had recovered from COVID-19. The chain employs TRBV11-2 and TRBJ1-1; 9 nucleotides align to TRBD1. The CDR3 DNA is TGTGCCAGCAGCCCCGGACAGGGGAGAAACACTGAAGCTTTCTTT. Translating it yields CASSPGQGRNTEAFF.